This T cell receptor (beta chain) was captured in a study of cytomegalovirus exposure and HLA in healthy donors. A few counts support this clone. No antigen is known for it. The CDR3 is 12 amino acids. Trimming pared 7 bases from V and 8 bases from J, leaving 14 bases between. Germline V gene sequence: CDR1 SNHLY, CDR2 FYNNEI. General study findings and limits: Later, an analysis found that TCR clusters from the first cohort tended to co-occur in the 130 or so validation repertoires.

TCRdb keeps only in-frame clones here, not all; method: immunoSEQ multiplex PCR. The sample lists around 160,000 clones; roughly 91% were seen once. The receptor was derived from a young man in good health and CMV-seronegative. The sequencing input was PBMCs. The chain uses TRBV2 and TRBJ1-2; unclear D gene. Here the CDR3 DNA reads TGTGCCAGCACCCAAACGAGGGAAGGCTACACCTTC. Amino acids: CASTQTREGYTF.